This record looks at one T cell receptor beta chain sequence and its context. This clonotype was observed many times. Its antigen has not been determined. Base qualities are not provided; no much larger clone lies one nucleotide away. The sample is drawn from a study of T-cell memory formation after mild COVID-19 (dated by TCRdb to the early 2020s). Regarding the research as a whole: TCR sequence clusters from the two donors were found to be largely donor specific. In a couple of donors, T-cell clones that expanded and contracted after mild COVID-19 were followed by sequencing TCRalpha and TCRbeta repertoires longitudinally. The cohort comprised two young, previously healthy adult volunteers, one female and one male. The study at large found these results: The detection of some responding clones in pre-infection memory suggests that pre-existing cross-reactive memory T cells joined the SARS-CoV-2 response. The study included only a couple of mild cases, and larger cohorts that include severe cases with pre-infection samples were judged to be necessary. Contracting CD4+ clones appeared mostly in the CM and EM memory subsets, whereas CD8+ clones were enriched in EMRA. Clones that contracted from day 15 to 85 showed balanced CD4/CD8 phenotypes, whereas a second wave of clones that expanded from day 15 to 37 leaned towards CD4+. SARS-CoV-2 specificity of the second-wave clones peaking on day 37 was not confirmed.

V is clipped by 3 bases and J by 4 bases, and the sequence between their germline boundaries is 7 bases long. Inclusive of the bounding cysteine and phenylalanine, the CDR3 is 13 residues long. Left in the record is the CDR3 DNA by itself, 39 bases read in frame from the first base. The germline V gene yields KGHSH for CDR1 and LQKENI for CDR2. PBMCs were isolated by Ficoll-Paque density gradient centrifugation. The run used an Illumina NovaSeq 6000. cDNA libraries for TCRalpha and TCRbeta were prepared by 5'RACE using constant-segment primers, with sample barcodes and unique molecular identifiers added. RNA was extracted from every sample with Trizol reagent. Library amplification was performed in two PCR steps, and a second sample barcode and Illumina TruSeq adapters were introduced in the second step. Sequencing of libraries was performed on an Illumina NovaSeq with 2 x 150 bp paired-end reads. On the study's bioinformatics: Demultiplexing of reads and collapsing into UMI-guided consensus sequences were performed with migec v1.2.7. Using mixcr v2.1.11, UMI consensuses were aligned to TRA and TRB V and J templates and then assembled into clonotypes. A clonotype was counted as expanded or contracted only when both edgeR and NoisET called the clonotype significant, with the noise models trained on biological replicates. edgeR calls used a false discovery rate-adjusted p below 0.01 and a log2 fold-change threshold of 1. As an exploratory analysis of dynamics, PCA with hierarchical clustering was applied to max-normalized trajectories of the 1000 most abundant clonotypes. Each responding clone was given a CD4 or CD8 phenotype based on the CD4+ and CD8+ repertoires, which had been sequenced separately. In-frame beta chains were kept once TCRdb had trimmed the public reads at Q25 with fastp and called clones with MiXCR. Rows matching on CDR3 protein sequence are summarized as one entry with the most common DNA and genes. These V and J calls derive from TCRdb rather than the authors' analysis. This sample holds just over 350,000 distinct CDR3 sequences; 14% were observed only once. The ten largest clones represent roughly 22% of the sample.

The chain was built from TRBV18 and TRBJ2-1, with the D gene not clear enough to name. The source is a man aged 18 to 29 who had mild COVID-19 (a few samples of this study predate the infection). The sample titles of this study are shuffled in the database, so cell type and time point are left out; the donor was told from shared clones. Sequencing input: PBMCs or a T cell subset sorted from them (not recorded which). The nucleotide sequence reads as follows: TGTGCCAGCTCACCTAGAGATTACAATGAGCAGTTCTTC. This encodes CASSPRDYNEQFF. This CDR3, with the reference TRBV18 and TRBJ2-1 proteins standing in past its ends, gives the full variable domain NAGVMQNPRHLVRRRGQEARLRCSPMKGHSHVYWYRQLPEEGLKFMVYLQKENIIDESGMPKERFSAEFPKEGPSILRIQQVVRGDSAAYFCASSPRDYNEQFFGPGTRLTVL.